The T cell receptor (beta chain) described here comes from a study of T cell repertoires in cytomegalovirus infection. Study information: Through public TCR beta signatures, both CMV infection and matching HLA type were indicated. Regarding the study as a whole: Using cumulative public TCR beta family frequency, the authors identified those who carried CMV together with the relevant HLA. HLA-C-restricted CMV-specific TCR beta clonotypes were dominant in the ex vivo response.

Germline CDR1 is SNHLY and CDR2 is FYNNEI. This CDR3 contains 13 residues. V lost 4 bases, J lost 7 bases, and 8 bases lay in between. For this clonotype: No antigen is known for it.

TCRdb reanalysed the reads using MiXCR and keeps one entry per CDR3 protein. This table has roughly 700,000 distinct CDR3 sequences, roughly 33% appearing once. The source material was cultured PBMCs, sampled from culture after CMV antigen stimulation. The genes are TRBV2 and TRBJ1-6; no clear D gene. The sequence came from a human donor in good health (CMV status not recorded). Some clones in this sample may be carry-over from other donors' samples. This CDR3 is CASSVDKNSPLHF. In DNA form, the CDR3 reads TGTGCCAGCAGTGTTGACAAGAATTCACCCCTCCACTTT.